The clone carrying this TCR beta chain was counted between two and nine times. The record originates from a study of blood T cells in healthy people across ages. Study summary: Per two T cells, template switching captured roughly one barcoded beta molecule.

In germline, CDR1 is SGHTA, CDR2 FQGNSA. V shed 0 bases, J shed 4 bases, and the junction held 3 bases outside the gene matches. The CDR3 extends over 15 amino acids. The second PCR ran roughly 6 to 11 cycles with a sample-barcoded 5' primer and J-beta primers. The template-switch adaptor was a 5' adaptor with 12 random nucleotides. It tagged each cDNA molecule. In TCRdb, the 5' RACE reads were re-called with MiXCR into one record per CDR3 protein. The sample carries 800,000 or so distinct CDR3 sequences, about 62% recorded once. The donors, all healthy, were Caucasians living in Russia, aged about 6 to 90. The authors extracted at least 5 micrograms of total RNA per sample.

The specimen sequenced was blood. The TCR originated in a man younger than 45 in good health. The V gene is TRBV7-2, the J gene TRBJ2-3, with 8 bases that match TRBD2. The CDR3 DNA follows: TGTGCCAGCAGCTTAGCCGGGGGGGCGGCAGATACGCAGTATTTT. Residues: CASSLAGGAADTQYF.